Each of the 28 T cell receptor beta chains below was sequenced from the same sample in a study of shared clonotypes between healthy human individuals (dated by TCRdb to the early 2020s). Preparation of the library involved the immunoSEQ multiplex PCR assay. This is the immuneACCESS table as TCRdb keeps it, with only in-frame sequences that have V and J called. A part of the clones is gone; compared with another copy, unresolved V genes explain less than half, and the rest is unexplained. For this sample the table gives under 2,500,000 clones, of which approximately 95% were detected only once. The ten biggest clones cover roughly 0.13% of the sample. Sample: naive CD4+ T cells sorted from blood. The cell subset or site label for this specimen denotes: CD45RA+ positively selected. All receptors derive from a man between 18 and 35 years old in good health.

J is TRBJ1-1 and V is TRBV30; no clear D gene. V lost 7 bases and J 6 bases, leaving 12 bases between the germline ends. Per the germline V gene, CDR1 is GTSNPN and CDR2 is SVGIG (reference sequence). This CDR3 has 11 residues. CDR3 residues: CALIRRAEAFF. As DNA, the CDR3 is TGTGCCTTGATTAGGCGGGCTGAAGCTTTCTTT. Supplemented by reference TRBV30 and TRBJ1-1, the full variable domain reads SQTIHQWPATLVQPVGSPLSLECTVEGTSNPNLYWYRQAAGRGLQLLFYSVGIGQISSEVPQNLSASRPQDRQFILSSKKLLLSDSGFYLCALIRRAEAFFGQGTRLTVV.

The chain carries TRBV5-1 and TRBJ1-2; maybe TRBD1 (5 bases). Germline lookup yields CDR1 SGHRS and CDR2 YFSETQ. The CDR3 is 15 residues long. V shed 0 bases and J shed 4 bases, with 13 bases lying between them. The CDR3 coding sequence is TGCGCCAGCAGCTTGGACTCGGGGGGGACCTATGGCTACACCTTC. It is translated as CASSLDSGGTYGYTF.

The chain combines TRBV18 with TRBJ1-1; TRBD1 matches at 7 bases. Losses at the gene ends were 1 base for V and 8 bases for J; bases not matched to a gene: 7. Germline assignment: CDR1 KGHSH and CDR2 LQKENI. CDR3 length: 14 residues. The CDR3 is CASSPLGGEGEAFF. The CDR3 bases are TGTGCCAGCTCACCACTAGGGGGCGAAGGGGAAGCTTTCTTT. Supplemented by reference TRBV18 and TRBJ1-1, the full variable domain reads NAGVMQNPRHLVRRRGQEARLRCSPMKGHSHVYWYRQLPEEGLKFMVYLQKENIIDESGMPKERFSAEFPKEGPSILRIQQVVRGDSAAYFCASSPLGGEGEAFFGQGTRLTVV.

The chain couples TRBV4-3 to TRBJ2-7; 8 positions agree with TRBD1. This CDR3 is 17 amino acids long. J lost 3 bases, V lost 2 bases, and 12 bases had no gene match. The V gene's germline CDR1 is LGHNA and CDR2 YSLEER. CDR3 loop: CASSQPDRDRTYYEQYF. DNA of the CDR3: TGCGCCAGCAGCCAACCTGATCGGGACAGGACTTACTACGAGCAGTACTTC.

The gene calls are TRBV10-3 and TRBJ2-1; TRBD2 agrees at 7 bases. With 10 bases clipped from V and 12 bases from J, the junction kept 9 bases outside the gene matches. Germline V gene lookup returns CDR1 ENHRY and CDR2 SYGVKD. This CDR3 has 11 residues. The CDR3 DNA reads TGTGCCACCCAAACTAGCGATACGCAGTTCTTC. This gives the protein CATQTSDTQFF.

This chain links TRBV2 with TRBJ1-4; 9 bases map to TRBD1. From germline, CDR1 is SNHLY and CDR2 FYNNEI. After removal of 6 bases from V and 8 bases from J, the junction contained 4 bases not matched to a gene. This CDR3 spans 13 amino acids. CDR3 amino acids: CASSVTGGEKLFF. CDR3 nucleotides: TGTGCCAGCAGCGTGACAGGGGGAGAAAAACTGTTTTTT.

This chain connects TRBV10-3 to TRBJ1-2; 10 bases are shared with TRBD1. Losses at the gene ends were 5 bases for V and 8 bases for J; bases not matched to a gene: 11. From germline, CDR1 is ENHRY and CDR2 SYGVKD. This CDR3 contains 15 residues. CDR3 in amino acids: CAISPGTGAPVGYTF. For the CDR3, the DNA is TGTGCCATCAGTCCCGGGACAGGGGCGCCGGTCGGCTACACCTTC.

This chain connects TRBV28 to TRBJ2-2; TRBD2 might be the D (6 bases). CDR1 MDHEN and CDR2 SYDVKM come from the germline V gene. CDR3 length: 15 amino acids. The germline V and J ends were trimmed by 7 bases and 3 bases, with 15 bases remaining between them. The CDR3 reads CASIGGAPDTGELFF. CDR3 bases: TGTGCCAGCATTGGCGGGGCCCCGGACACCGGGGAGCTGTTTTTT.

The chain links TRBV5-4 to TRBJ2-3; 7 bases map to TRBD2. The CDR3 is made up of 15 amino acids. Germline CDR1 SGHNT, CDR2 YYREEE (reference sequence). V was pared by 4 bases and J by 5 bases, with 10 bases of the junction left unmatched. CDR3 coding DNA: TGTGCCAGCAGCCCGGATGGCGGGAGACGAGATACGCAGTATTTT. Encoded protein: CASSPDGGRRDTQYF.

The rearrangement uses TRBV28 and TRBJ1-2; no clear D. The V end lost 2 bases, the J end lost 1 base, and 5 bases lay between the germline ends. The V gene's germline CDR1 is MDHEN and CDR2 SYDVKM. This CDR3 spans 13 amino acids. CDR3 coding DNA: TGTGCCAGCAGTTTACCAGTTAACTATGGCTACACCTTC. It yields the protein CASSLPVNYGYTF.

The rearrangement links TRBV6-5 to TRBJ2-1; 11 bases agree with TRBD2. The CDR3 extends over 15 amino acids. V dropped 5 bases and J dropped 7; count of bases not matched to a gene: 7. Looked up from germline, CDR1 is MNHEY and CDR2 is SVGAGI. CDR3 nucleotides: TGTGCCAGCAGTAAACAGGGACTAGCGGTGAATGAGCAGTTCTTC. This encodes CASSKQGLAVNEQFF.

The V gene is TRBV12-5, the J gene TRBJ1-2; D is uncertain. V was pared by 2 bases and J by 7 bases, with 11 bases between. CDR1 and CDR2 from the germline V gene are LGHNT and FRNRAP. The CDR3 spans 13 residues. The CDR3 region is CASGLPLLGGYTF. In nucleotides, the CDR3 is TGTGCTAGTGGTTTGCCCCTCCTCGGTGGCTACACCTTC.

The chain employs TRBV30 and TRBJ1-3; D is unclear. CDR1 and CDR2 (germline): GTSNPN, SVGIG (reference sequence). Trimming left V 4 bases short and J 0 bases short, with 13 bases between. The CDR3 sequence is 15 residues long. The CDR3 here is CAWTLWRNSGNTIYF. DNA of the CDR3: TGTGCCTGGACGCTTTGGCGGAACTCTGGAAACACCATATATTTT.

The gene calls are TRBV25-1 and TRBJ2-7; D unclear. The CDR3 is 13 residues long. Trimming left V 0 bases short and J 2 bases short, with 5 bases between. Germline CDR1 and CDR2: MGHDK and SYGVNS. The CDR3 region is CASSEYGPYEQYF. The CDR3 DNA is TGTGCCAGCAGTGAATATGGACCCTACGAGCAGTACTTC.

The CDR3 DNA reads as TGTGCCAGCAGTTACCCAGGAGAAAAACTGTTTTTT. Protein sequence: CASSYPGEKLFF. This rearrangement joins TRBV6-5 to TRBJ1-4; no reliable D call. Trimming took off 2 bases at V and 8 bases at J, with 6 bases between the two ends. This CDR3 spans 12 amino acids. Germline loops: CDR1 MNHEY, CDR2 SVGAGI.

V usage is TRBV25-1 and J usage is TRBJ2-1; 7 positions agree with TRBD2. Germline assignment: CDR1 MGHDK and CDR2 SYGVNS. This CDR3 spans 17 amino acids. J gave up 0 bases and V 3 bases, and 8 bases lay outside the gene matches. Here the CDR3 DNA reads TGTGCCAGCAGTGACCATAGCGGGTTGAGCTCCTACAATGAGCAGTTCTTC. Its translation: CASSDHSGLSSYNEQFF.

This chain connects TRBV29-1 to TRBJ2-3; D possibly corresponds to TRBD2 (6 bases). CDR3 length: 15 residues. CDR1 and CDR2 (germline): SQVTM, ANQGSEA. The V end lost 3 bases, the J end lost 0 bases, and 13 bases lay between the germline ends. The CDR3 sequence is CSVDHLADSTDTQYF. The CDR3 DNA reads TGCAGCGTTGACCACTTAGCGGATAGCACAGATACGCAGTATTTT.

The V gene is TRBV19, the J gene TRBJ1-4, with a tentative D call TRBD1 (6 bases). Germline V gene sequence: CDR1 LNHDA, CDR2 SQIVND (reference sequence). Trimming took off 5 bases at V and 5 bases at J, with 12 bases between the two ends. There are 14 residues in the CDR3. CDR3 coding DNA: TGTGCCAGTAGTCCTCAGGGGAGCAATGAAAAACTGTTTTTT. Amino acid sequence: CASSPQGSNEKLFF.

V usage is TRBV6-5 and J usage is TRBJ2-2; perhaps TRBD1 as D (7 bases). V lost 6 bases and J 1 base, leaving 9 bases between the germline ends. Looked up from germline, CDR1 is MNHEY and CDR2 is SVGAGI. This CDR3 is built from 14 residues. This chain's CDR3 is CASSQGGNTGELFF. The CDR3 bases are TGTGCCAGCAGCCAGGGGGGGAACACCGGGGAGCTGTTTTTT.

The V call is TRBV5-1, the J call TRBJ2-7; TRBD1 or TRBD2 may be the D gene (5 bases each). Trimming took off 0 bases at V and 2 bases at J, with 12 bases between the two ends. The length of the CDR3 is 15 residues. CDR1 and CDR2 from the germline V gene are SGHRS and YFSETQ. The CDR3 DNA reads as TGCGCCAGCAGCTTGGCCCCAGGGACCCCCTACGAGCAGTACTTC. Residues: CASSLAPGTPYEQYF.

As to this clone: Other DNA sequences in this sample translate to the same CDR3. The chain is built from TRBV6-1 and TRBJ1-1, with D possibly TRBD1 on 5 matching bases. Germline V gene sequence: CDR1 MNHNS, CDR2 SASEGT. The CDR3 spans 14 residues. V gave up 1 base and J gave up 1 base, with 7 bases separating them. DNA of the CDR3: TGTGCCAGCAGTGAAGTTGGGGGGAACACTGAAGCTTTCTTT. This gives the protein CASSEVGGNTEAFF.

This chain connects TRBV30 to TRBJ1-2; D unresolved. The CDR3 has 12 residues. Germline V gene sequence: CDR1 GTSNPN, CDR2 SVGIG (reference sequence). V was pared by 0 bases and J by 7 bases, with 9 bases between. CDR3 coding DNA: TGTGCCTGGAGTGTCCAAAGCGGTGGCTACACCTTC. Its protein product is CAWSVQSGGYTF.

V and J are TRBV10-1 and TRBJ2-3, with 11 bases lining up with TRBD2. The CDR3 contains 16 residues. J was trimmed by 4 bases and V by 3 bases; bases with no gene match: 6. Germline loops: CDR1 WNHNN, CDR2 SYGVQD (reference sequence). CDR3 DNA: TGCGCCAGCAGTGATCTAAGTAGCGGGGGGGCAGATACGCAGTATTTT. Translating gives CASSDLSSGGADTQYF.

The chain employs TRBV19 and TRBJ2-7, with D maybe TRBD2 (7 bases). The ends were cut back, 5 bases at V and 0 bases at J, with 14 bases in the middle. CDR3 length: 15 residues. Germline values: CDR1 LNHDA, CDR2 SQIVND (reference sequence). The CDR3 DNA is TGTGCCAGTAGTGGACCCGCGGGGGCCTCCTACGAGCAGTACTTC. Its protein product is CASSGPAGASYEQYF.

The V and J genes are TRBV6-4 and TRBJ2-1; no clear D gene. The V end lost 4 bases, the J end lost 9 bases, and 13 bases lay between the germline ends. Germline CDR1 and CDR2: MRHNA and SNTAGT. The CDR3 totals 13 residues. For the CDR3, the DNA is TGTGCCAGCAGTGTTCGTTCCGATACTGAGCAGTTCTTC. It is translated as CASSVRSDTEQFF.

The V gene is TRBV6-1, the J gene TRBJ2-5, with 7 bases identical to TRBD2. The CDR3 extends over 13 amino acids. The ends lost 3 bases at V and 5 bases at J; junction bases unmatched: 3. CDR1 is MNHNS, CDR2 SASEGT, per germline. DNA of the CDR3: TGTGCCAGCAGTGATGGGGGAGGGGAGACCCAGTACTTC. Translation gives CASSDGGGETQYF.

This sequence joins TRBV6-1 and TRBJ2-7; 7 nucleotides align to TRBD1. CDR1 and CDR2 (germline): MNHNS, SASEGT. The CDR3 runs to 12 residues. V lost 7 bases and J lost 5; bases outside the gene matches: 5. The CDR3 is CASIGTAHEQYF. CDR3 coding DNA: TGTGCCAGCATCGGGACAGCCCACGAGCAGTACTTC.

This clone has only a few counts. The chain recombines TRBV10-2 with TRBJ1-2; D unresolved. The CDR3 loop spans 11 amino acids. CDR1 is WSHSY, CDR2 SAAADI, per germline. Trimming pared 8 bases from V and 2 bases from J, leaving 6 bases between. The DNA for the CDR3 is TGCGCCAGCTCAGACAACTATGGCTACACCTTC. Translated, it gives CASSDNYGYTF.